The present T cell receptor beta chain was sequenced within a study of CD8 T cells in Susac syndrome. Negative isolation yielded CD4+ and CD8+ T cells, and FACS enriched TEMRA cells. V lost 6 bases and J lost 0, with 17 bases in between. This CDR3 spans 16 amino acids. Random hexamers were used to reverse transcribe an amount of roughly 0.45 to 1 ug RNA. TCRdb re-derived calls from the immunoSEQ multiplex PCR reads in MiXCR, one entry per CDR3 protein. The data contain roughly 200,000 distinct CDR3 sequences, around 90% of them singletons. Study-level points and caveats: The CD4+ T cell repertoires in Susac syndrome were not clonally expanded.

Concerning this clonotype: No antigen is known for it.

This clonotype originated in a human donor with Susac syndrome. The chain recombines TRBV12-3 or TRBV12-4 with TRBJ1-1; TRBD1 might be the D (6 bases). The sequenced sample was CD4+ T cells from PBMCs. The CDR3 here is CASRVPGHQMNTEAFF. CDR3 nucleotides: TGTGCCAGCAGGGTGCCGGGACACCAAATGAACACTGAAGCTTTCTTT.